This TCR beta chain was captured in a study of T cell repertoires in cytomegalovirus infection. TCRdb reanalysed the reads using MiXCR and keeps one entry per CDR3 protein. This sample has 130,000 or so distinct CDR3 sequences, with about 6.3% found just once. The clonotype was recovered from a human donor in good health (CMV status not recorded). Some clones in this sample may be carry-over from other donors' samples. The specimen sequenced was PBMCs.

CDR3 DNA sequence: TGCAGCTCCCGGAAAGGGGAGGACTATGGCTACACCTTC. It specifies CSSRKGEDYGYTF. V usage is TRBV29-1 and J usage is TRBJ1-2, with TRBD1 as a possible D gene (5 bases). CDR1 and CDR2 from the germline V gene are SQVTM and ANQGSEA. The V gene lost 8 bases and the J gene lost 3 bases, with 16 bases spanning the gap. This CDR3 has 13 amino acids.